Listed below are T cell receptor beta chains from one sample, sequenced in a study of shared clonotypes between healthy human individuals. Sequencing was performed with immunoSEQ multiplex PCR; in TCRdb, only in-frame clones are kept and a portion is missing. The sample yields 850,000 to 1,200,000 clones, about 75% seen once. Sequences were obtained from memory CD4+ T cells sorted from blood. The receptors here all came from a man aged 18-30 years in good health. The CDR3 runs from the conserved cysteine through the conserved F or W. A D gene is named only where the DNA matches it firmly. Part of the rows lack a size; the others show once, few, many or a class for expanded clones.

>.|TRBV30|few|TRBJ1-2
TGTGCCTGGATCGAGCCAGGGACCTACTATGGCTACACCTTC
CAWIEPGTYYGYTF
>.|TRBV5-5|.|TRBJ2-3
TGTGCCAGCAGCTTAAATATCCGGGGGGCCGCAGATACGCAGTATTTT
CASSLNIRGAADTQYF
>TRBD2|TRBV12-5|.|TRBJ2-7
TGTGCTAGTGGTTTGGTAATCACTAGCGGTTCCTACGAGCAGTACTTC
CASGLVITSGSYEQYF
>.|TRBV5-1|many|TRBJ2-2
TGCGCCAGCAGCTTGGATACGGGAACCGGGGAGCTGTTTTTT
CASSLDTGTGELFF
>.|TRBV5-8|.|TRBJ2-7
TGTGCCAGCAGCTTGGCCTTAGGGACACAGACCTACGAGCAGTACTTC
CASSLALGTQTYEQYF
>.|TRBV6-5|.|TRBJ1-3
TGTGCCAGCAGCGAGATAGGGGGTTCTGGAAACACCATATATTTT
CASSEIGGSGNTIYF
>TRBD1|TRBV5-6|.|TRBJ2-7
TGTGCCAGCAGCTTGTGGACAGGTGGAAGCTACGAGCAGTACTTC
CASSLWTGGSYEQYF
>.|TRBV5-4|.|TRBJ2-3
TGTGCCAGCAGCCTCAATAGAGGACTGGGAGATACGCAGTATTTT
CASSLNRGLGDTQYF
>.|TRBV5-6|once|TRBJ1-5
TGTGCCAGCAGCCCCGGCGTCGGGGATAGCAATCAGCCCCAGCATTTT
CASSPGVGDSNQPQHF
>.|TRBV11-2|once|TRBJ1-1
TGTGCCAGCAGCTTGGGAACGGGAACGATGAACACTGAAGCTTTCTTT
CASSLGTGTMNTEAFF
>.|TRBV4-1|.|TRBJ2-5
TGCGCCAGCAGCCAAGTACAACAGGGCGGTGGGGAGACCCAGTACTTC
CASSQVQQGGGETQYF
>.|TRBV5-5|.|TRBJ2-7
TGTGCCAGCAGCTTGGCCGGTAGTTACGAGCAGTACTTC
CASSLAGSYEQYF
>.|TRBV7-9|once|TRBJ1-6
TGTGCCAGCAGCTTAGCGACGGGACCGAGTTATAATTCACCCCTCCACTTT
CASSLATGPSYNSPLHF
>TRBD2|TRBV2|.|TRBJ2-7
TGTGCCAGCATGGGGGGGTCTTCCTACGAGCAGTACTTC
CASMGGSSYEQYF
>.|TRBV6-5|.|TRBJ1-2
TGTGCCACCTCAGGGGCTGGCTATGGCTACACCTTC
CATSGAGYGYTF
>.|TRBV6-5|.|TRBJ1-1
TGTGCCAGCAGTTACTCGTGGGGGGGAATGAACACTGAAGCTTTCTTT
CASSYSWGGMNTEAFF
>.|TRBV10-2|once|TRBJ1-2
TGCGCCAGCAGTGAGCAAGTCCCCTGGAATGGCTACACCTTC
CASSEQVPWNGYTF
>.|TRBV27|.|TRBJ1-1
TGTGCCAGCAGCAGGGGCCAGATGAACACTGAAGCTTTCTTT
CASSRGQMNTEAFF
>.|TRBV2|.|TRBJ2-1
TGTGCCAGCAGTGAATTCAGCGGGCGAGGGAATGAGCAGTTCTTC
CASSEFSGRGNEQFF
>TRBD1|TRBV2|.|TRBJ2-7
TGTGCCACCCAAGATACAGGGGGCGCCCAATACGAGCAGTACTTC
CATQDTGGAQYEQYF
>.|TRBV30|.|TRBJ1-1
TGTGCCTGGAGTGGCCAAAACACTGAAGCTTTCTTT
CAWSGQNTEAFF
>.|TRBV28|.|TRBJ1-5
TGTGCCAGTGGACGCGGGAGCAATCAGCCCCAGCATTTT
CASGRGSNQPQHF
>.|TRBV6-5|.|TRBJ2-7
TGTGCCAGCAGTTACTCGGCGGCGACTAGGACCTACGAGCAGTACTTC
CASSYSAATRTYEQYF
>TRBD1|TRBV4-3|few|TRBJ1-1
TGCGCCAGCAGCCCCCGGACAGGGGATGAAGCTTTCTTT
CASSPRTGDEAFF
>.|TRBV14|.|TRBJ1-4
TGTGCCAGCAGCCAAGGGGGGGGAAAACTGTTTTTT
CASSQGGGKLFF
>.|TRBV10-3|.|TRBJ1-5
TGTGCCATCAGTGACCGACAGGTAAATCAGCCCCAGCATTTT
CAISDRQVNQPQHF
>TRBD2|TRBV9|once|TRBJ2-5
TGTGCCAGCAGCGGAAATAGCGGGAGTAGTTGGGAGACCCAGTACTTC
CASSGNSGSSWETQYF
>.|TRBV7-9|few|TRBJ2-3
TGTGCCAGCAGCCCCAGGAACACAGATACGCAGTATTTT
CASSPRNTDTQYF
>.|TRBV5-8|once|TRBJ1-5
TGTGCCAGCAGCCGGACGGGGAATAGCAATCAGCCCCAGCATTTT
CASSRTGNSNQPQHF
>.|TRBV28|.|TRBJ2-2
TGTGCCAGCAGTTTCATGAGTGGAACCGGGGAGCTGTTTTTT
CASSFMSGTGELFF
>.|TRBV7-9|.|TRBJ2-7
TGTGCCAGCAGCCCCCTGATGGGACTTGAGCAGTACTTC
CASSPLMGLEQYF
>.|TRBV11-2|.|TRBJ2-7
TGTGCCAGCAGCTTAAAGCTGGAACAGTACTTC
CASSLKLEQYF
>.|TRBV5-1|once|TRBJ2-1
TGCGCCAGCAGCTTGGCCGGAGGGGGATTTTACAATGAGCAGTTCTTC
CASSLAGGGFYNEQFF
>TRBD2|TRBV5-8|.|TRBJ2-3
TGTGCCAGCAGCATAGCGGGGGGGCCCGGCACAGATACGCAGTATTTT
CASSIAGGPGTDTQYF
>.|TRBV5-1|.|TRBJ2-3
TGCGCCAGCAGCGGTCAAGGGGGCACAGATACGCAGTATTTT
CASSGQGGTDTQYF
>TRBD2|TRBV10-3|.|TRBJ2-3
TGTGCCATCAGACAGGATACCGGACTAGCGAGCACAGATACGCAGTATTTT
CAIRQDTGLASTDTQYF
>.|TRBV6-6|once|TRBJ2-1
TGTGCCAGCAGTTACTCTTACTACAATGAGCAGTTCTTC
CASSYSYYNEQFF